The source of this T cell receptor beta chain is a study of T cell repertoires in cytomegalovirus infection. About the study: Indications came from public TCR beta signatures; they pointed to CMV infection and to a matching HLA type.

MiXCR, run by TCRdb on the reads, gives a single entry per CDR3 protein. The data hold around 290,000 distinct CDR3 sequences, with about 25% observed a single time. Overall study findings and caveats: The ex vivo response was dominated by HLA-C-restricted CMV-specific TCR beta clonotypes. Individuals carrying CMV plus the relevant HLA were identified by cumulative frequency of public TCR beta families.

This clonotype was seen a single time. Its cognate antigen is unknown. Trimming shortened V by 3 bases and J by 3 bases, and 15 bases separated the two germline ends. The CDR3 covers 16 residues. Germline V gene data show CDR1 as MNHEY and CDR2 as SMNVEV (reference sequence). The chain carries TRBV27 and TRBJ2-4; D uncertain. Sequenced: PBMCs. This clonotype originated in a human donor in good health (CMV status not recorded). Some clones in this sample may be carry-over from other donors' samples. This CDR3 is CASSFTPSRVKNIQYF. For the CDR3, the DNA is TGTGCCAGCAGTTTTACTCCCAGCAGAGTCAAAAACATTCAGTACTTC.